This T cell receptor beta chain was identified during a study of cytomegalovirus exposure and HLA in healthy donors. Study-level results: In an earlier analysis, most TCR beta V segments were productive about 87% or about 30% of the time. Highest at DRB1 and lowest at HLA-C, TCR association rates differed among HLA loci in a later analysis. Analysis performed later found more than 15,000 TCR beta sequences associated with HLA alleles at 0.05 false discovery rate. A classifier reportedly called cytomegalovirus status with high sensitivity and specificity.

PCR amplification relied on 60 Vbeta primers (plus 13 Jbeta primers). TCRdb's copy holds only in-frame clones and misses some; the assay was immunoSEQ multiplex PCR. The repertoire holds 150,000 to 200,000 clones, around 76% seen once, with 1.5% to 1.8% in the top ten. Regarding this clone: Its target is not known.

CDR1 and CDR2 (germline): SQVTM, ANQGSEA. V was pared by 1 base and J by 5 bases, with 4 bases of the junction left unmatched. The CDR3 totals 13 residues. The clonotype was recovered from a man aged 40-50 years in good health and CMV-seronegative. Sequencing was carried out using PBMCs. V gene TRBV29-1 combines with J gene TRBJ1-1; TRBD1 matches 7 bases. CDR3 in DNA: TGCAGCGTTGAAGGACAGGGCTGGACTGAAGCTTTCTTT. Amino acids: CSVEGQGWTEAFF.